Listed here is a single TCR beta chain. Its antigen is unidentified. The assay ran at deep level. This table comes from immunoSEQ multiplex PCR, and its TCRdb copy is limited to in-frame clones, with some not included. The sample records about 2.5 million clones, around 92% being singletons. This sample stems from a study of shared clonotypes between healthy human individuals. At the level of the study: Researchers assigned three CD4 naive, three CD4 memory, two CD8 naive and one CD8 memory plate to each donor. Study-wide findings and caveats: Between a handful of donors, naive CD4 clonotypes were shared at a level of around 4.8%.

Looked up from germline, CDR1 is SEHNR and CDR2 is FQNEAQ (reference sequence). The CDR3 has 12 amino acids. V was cut by 7 bases and J by 6 bases, with 13 bases left in between. Specimen: naive CD4+ T cells from PBMCs. The subset was: CD45RA+ positively selected. The sequence was collected from a man between 18 and 35 years old in good health. Some clones in this sample may be carry-over from other donors' samples. The chain joins TRBV7-9 to TRBJ2-7; D remains unclear. The CDR3 DNA reads TGTGCCAGCACCTCTGTGGGGTTCGAGCAGTACTTC. Translating it yields CASTSVGFEQYF.